Listed here are 3 T cell receptor beta chains from one sample, sequenced in a study of T cell responses to AZD1222 COVID-19 vaccine. Method: immunoSEQ multiplex PCR; TCRdb's copy keeps in-frame clones and lacks some. The sample records around 100,000 clones, approximately 86% being singletons. The specimen comprised peripheral blood, sampled on day 0 of AZD1222 vaccination. These receptor sequences come from an adult in good health.

This clone has just a few counts. The chain joins TRBV15 to TRBJ1-1, with 8 bases aligning to TRBD1. The germline V gene encodes CDR1 LNHNV and CDR2 YYDKDF (reference sequence). This CDR3 has 16 residues. Losses at the gene ends were 2 bases for V and 3 bases for J; bases not matched to a gene: 8. CDR3 sequence reads: CATSRPSTGADTEAFF. In nucleotides, the CDR3 is TGTGCCACCAGCAGACCCTCGACAGGGGCGGACACTGAAGCTTTCTTT.

The chain uses TRBV19 and TRBJ2-7; D uncertain. Per the germline V gene, CDR1 is LNHDA and CDR2 is SQIVND (reference sequence). Trimming shortened V by 10 bases and J by 5 bases, and 24 bases separated the two germline ends. The CDR3 sequence is 15 residues long. The CDR3 DNA sequence: TGTGCCACCACCCCCGATCCGACAAGGGTTCACGAGCAGTACTTC. It encodes CATTPDPTRVHEQYF.

The chain recombines TRBV6-2 or TRBV6-3 with TRBJ1-5; TRBD1 matches at 8 bases. This CDR3 has 14 residues. Per the germline V gene, CDR1 is MNHEY and CDR2 is SVGEGT. J lost 7 bases, V lost 6 bases, and 8 bases had no gene match. The CDR3 sequence: CASSLYRGDQPQHF. The CDR3, as DNA: TGTGCCAGCAGCCTATACAGGGGGGACCAGCCCCAGCATTTT.